This entry concerns a single T cell receptor (beta chain). Antigen unknown. Building the TCR beta libraries relied on iRepertoire HTBI primers, and CDR3 regions underwent Arm-PCR. Original handling: Identified segments across samples numbered fewer than 80 TRBV and over 13 TRBJ. TCRdb passed the multiplex PCR reads through MiXCR, listing each CDR3 protein once. The authors' filters were not applied to this entry. Of 400,000 to 500,000 distinct CDR3 sequences detected, about a fifth appear once; the ten largest clones hold over 7.5%. Time point given: persistent/refractory GD, antithyroid drugs over 5 years with positive TRAb. Extracted RNA from PBMCs served as the source of the TCR library. The data were taken from a study of regulatory T cells in long-lasting Graves disease. Regarding the study as a whole: Persistent patients had a count of shared public clonotypes (approximately 3,000) that exceeded that of new patients (around 1,000). Patients with persistent disease showed a bias toward TRBV28, TRBJ1-2 and TRBJ2-5.

Germline V gene lookup returns CDR1 GTSNPN and CDR2 SVGIG (reference sequence). The V and J ends lost 0 bases and 3 bases respectively, with 8 bases between them. There are 14 residues in the CDR3. The chain is built from TRBV30 and TRBJ2-2; maybe TRBD2 (6 bases). The receptor was isolated from a female donor with Graves disease. Sample: peripheral blood mononuclear cells (PBMCs), taken when the disease was refractory, from a patient treated with antithyroid drugs. CDR3 residues: CAWSVGGHTGELFF. CDR3 DNA: TGTGCCTGGAGTGTGGGGGGACACACCGGGGAGCTGTTTTTT.